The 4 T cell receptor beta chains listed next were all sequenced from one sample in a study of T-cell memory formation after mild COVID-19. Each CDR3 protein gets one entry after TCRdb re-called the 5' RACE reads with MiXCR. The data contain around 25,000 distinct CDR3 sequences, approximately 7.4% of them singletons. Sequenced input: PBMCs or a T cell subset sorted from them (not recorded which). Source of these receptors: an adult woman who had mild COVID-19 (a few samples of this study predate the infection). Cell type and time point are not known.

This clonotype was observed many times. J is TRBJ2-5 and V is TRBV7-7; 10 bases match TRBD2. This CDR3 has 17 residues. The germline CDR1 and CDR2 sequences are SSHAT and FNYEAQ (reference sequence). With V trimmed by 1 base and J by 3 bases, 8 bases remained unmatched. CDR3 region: CASSLGSSLAGEETQYF. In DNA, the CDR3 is TGTGCCAGCAGCTTAGGGAGCTCGCTAGCGGGAGAAGAGACCCAGTACTTC.

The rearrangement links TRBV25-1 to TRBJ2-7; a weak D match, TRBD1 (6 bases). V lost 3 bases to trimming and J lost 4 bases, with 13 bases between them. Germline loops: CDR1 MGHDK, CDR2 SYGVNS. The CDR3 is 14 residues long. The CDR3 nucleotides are TGTGCCAGCAGTGACTTTGGCAGGGGATACGAGCAGTACTTC. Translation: CASSDFGRGYEQYF.

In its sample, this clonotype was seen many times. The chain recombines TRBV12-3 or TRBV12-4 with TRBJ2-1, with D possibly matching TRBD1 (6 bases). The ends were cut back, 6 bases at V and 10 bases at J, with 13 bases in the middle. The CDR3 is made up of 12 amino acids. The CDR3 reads CASRYYRVEQFF. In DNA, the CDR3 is TGTGCCAGCAGATATTACAGGGTAGAGCAGTTCTTC.

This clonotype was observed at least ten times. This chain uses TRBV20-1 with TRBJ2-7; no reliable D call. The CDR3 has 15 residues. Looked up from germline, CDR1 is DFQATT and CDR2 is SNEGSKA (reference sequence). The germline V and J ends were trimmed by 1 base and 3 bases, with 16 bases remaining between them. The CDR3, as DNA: TGCAGTGCTAGAGCCCGCCCGGCCTCCCTCTACGAGCAGTACTTC. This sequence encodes CSARARPASLYEQYF.